This T cell receptor (beta chain) was sequenced during a study of cytomegalovirus exposure and HLA in healthy donors. Study results and limitations: Information on immune exposure was restricted to one variable (CMV serostatus). Upon later analysis, HLA-associated TCR beta chains proved more clonally expanded than other, equally common chains. Overall, approximately 150 TCR beta chains were annotated as cytomegalovirus-associated.

CDR3 length equals 15 residues. CDR1 is SGHVS, CDR2 FQNEAQ, per germline. With 4 bases clipped from V and 3 bases from J, the junction kept 7 bases outside the gene matches. A multiplex PCR was run with 60 Vbeta primers and 13 Jbeta primers. Profiling relied on immunoSEQ multiplex PCR, and the TCRdb table lists in-frame clones only, not all of them. The sample contains 120,000 or so clones, roughly 80% of which appear only once. As concerns this clone: Its antigen is not identified.

This chain links TRBV7-8 with TRBJ2-7; 9 nucleotides agree with TRBD2. This TCR derives from a man aged 18-30 years in good health and CMV-seropositive. The source material was PBMCs. CDR3 residues: CASSSLAGVNYEQYF. For the CDR3, the DNA is TGTGCCAGCAGCTCCTTAGCGGGGGTCAACTACGAGCAGTACTTC.